One sample yielded the 18 T cell receptor beta chains listed below, sequenced in a study of regulatory T cells. General study points: Hydrophobic residues at CDR3 positions 6 and 7 were enriched in conventional CD4+ T cells of CD3G-deficient patients.

Primers: 52 TRBV forward and 13 TRBJ reverse. The table came from immunoSEQ multiplex PCR; TCRdb's copy has only in-frame clones and leaves some out. The sample includes about 35,000 clones, around 91% of them seen just once. No antigen is known for these receptors. The sequencing input was conventional CD4+ T cells sorted from blood. Receptors were obtained from a person aged 18 to 30 with CD3G deficiency.

This chain joins TRBV6-1 and TRBJ2-1; 10 bases align to TRBD1. The V gene's germline CDR1 is MNHNS and CDR2 SASEGT. The ends lost 3 bases at V and 6 bases at J; junction bases unmatched: 5. The CDR3 sequence is 15 residues long. The CDR3: CASSERDRGRNEQFF. CDR3 sequence (DNA): TGTGCCAGCAGTGAGAGGGACAGGGGACGCAATGAGCAGTTCTTC.

The CDR3 is CASSLKTVADTQYF. In DNA form, the CDR3 reads TGTGCCAGCAGTCTTAAAACAGTGGCAGATACGCAGTATTTT. The gene calls are TRBV28 and TRBJ2-3, with unresolved D. The V gene lost 5 bases and the J gene lost 4 bases, with 13 bases spanning the gap. CDR1 MDHEN and CDR2 SYDVKM come from the germline V gene. The CDR3 loop spans 14 amino acids.

This clone was picked up a small number of times. The CDR3 DNA reads as TGTGCCAGCAGCGGTTACACCGGGGAGCTGTTTTTT. This translates into CASSGYTGELFF. The V gene is TRBV28, the J gene TRBJ2-2; D is ambiguous. CDR1 and CDR2 (germline): MDHEN, SYDVKM. Trimming removed 6 bases from V and 3 bases from J, with 5 bases in between. This CDR3 spans 12 amino acids.

This sequence joins TRBV5-1 and TRBJ1-1, with D possibly matching TRBD1 (5 bases). V dropped 0 bases and J dropped 5 bases, with 11 bases sitting between them. CDR3 length: 14 residues. Germline V gives CDR1 SGHRS, CDR2 YFSETQ. Here the CDR3 reads CASSLGDGGTEAFF. For the CDR3, the DNA is TGCGCCAGCAGCTTGGGGGACGGGGGGACTGAAGCTTTCTTT.

The CDR3 region is CASSLAGGTDTQYF. CDR3 nucleotide sequence: TGCGCCAGCAGCTTGGCCGGTGGCACAGATACGCAGTATTTT. This rearrangement joins TRBV5-1 to TRBJ2-3; no reliable D call. Looked up from germline, CDR1 is SGHRS and CDR2 is YFSETQ. This CDR3 has 14 amino acids. Trimming removed 0 bases at V and 1 base at J, with 6 bases between. The full variable domain, in which reference TRBV5-1 and TRBJ2-3 provide the parts outside the CDR3, is KAGVTQTPRYLIKTRGQQVTLSCSPISGHRSVSWYQQTPGQGLQFLFEYFSETQRNKGNFPGRFSGRQFSNSRSEMNVSTLELGDSALYLCASSLAGGTDTQYFGPGTRLTVL.

V is TRBV7-2 and J is TRBJ2-5; weak D call: TRBD2 (6 bases). This CDR3 region has 13 residues. The ends were cut back, 5 bases at V and 5 bases at J, with 12 bases in the middle. Germline loops: CDR1 SGHTA, CDR2 FQGNSA. In DNA, the CDR3 is TGTGCCAGCAGCGCCGACCGGGAGGAGACCCAGTACTTC. Residues: CASSADREETQYF.

V is TRBV4-2 and J is TRBJ2-7, with D tentatively TRBD2 (5 bases). Germline V CDR1 and CDR2: LGHNA, YNFKEQ. CDR3 size: 12 residues. With 5 bases removed from V and 3 bases from J, the gap between germline ends came to 8 bases. The CDR3 sequence: CASSFSDYEQYF. Here the CDR3 DNA reads TGTGCCAGCAGCTTTAGCGACTACGAGCAGTACTTC.

The chain has TRBV11-2 and TRBJ1-1; the D gene is possibly TRBD1 (5 bases). With 4 bases removed from V and 5 bases from J, the gap between germline ends came to 14 bases. Germline CDR1 SGHAT, CDR2 FQNNGV. The CDR3 runs 14 residues. The CDR3 DNA follows: TGTGCCAGCAGCTCCCAGGGCCCGAAGACTGAAGCTTTCTTT. Protein product: CASSSQGPKTEAFF.

The chain is built from TRBV6-1 and TRBJ2-7; D uncertain. Germline CDR1 reads MNHNS; CDR2 reads SASEGT. V was pared by 0 bases and J by 7 bases, with 4 bases between. The CDR3 has 11 amino acids. CDR3 amino acids: CASSEAKEQYF. CDR3 nucleotide sequence: TGTGCCAGCAGTGAAGCTAAGGAGCAGTACTTC.

The chain carries TRBV5-1 and TRBJ2-7; a weak D match, TRBD2 (7 bases). Germline CDR1 reads SGHRS; CDR2 reads YFSETQ. V lost 4 bases and J 3 bases, leaving 14 bases between the germline ends. The CDR3 has 14 residues. CDR3 residues: CASSPKGGSYEQYF. In nucleotides, the CDR3 is TGCGCCAGCAGCCCAAAGGGGGGGAGCTACGAGCAGTACTTC. The variable domain in full, with the rest retrieved from reference TRBV5-1 and TRBJ2-7, is KAGVTQTPRYLIKTRGQQVTLSCSPISGHRSVSWYQQTPGQGLQFLFEYFSETQRNKGNFPGRFSGRQFSNSRSEMNVSTLELGDSALYLCASSPKGGSYEQYFGPGTRLTVT.

The chain couples TRBV18 to TRBJ1-4; 10 bases align to TRBD1. V shed 3 bases, J shed 7 bases, and the junction held 2 bases outside the gene matches. CDR3 size: 14 residues. Per the germline V gene, CDR1 is KGHSH and CDR2 is LQKENI. DNA for the CDR3: TGTGCCAGCTCACCCGACAGGGGGCGTGAAAAACTGTTTTTT. Translated: CASSPDRGREKLFF.

J is TRBJ1-2 and V is TRBV6-1, with D possibly being TRBD1 (5 bases). V was shortened by 8 bases and J by 4 bases, with 14 bases between the two germline ends. CDR3 length: 13 residues. Germline V gives CDR1 MNHNS, CDR2 SASEGT. CDR3 sequence reads: CASSWGRSYGYTF. DNA of the CDR3: TGTGCCAGCTCTTGGGGACGGAGCTATGGCTACACCTTC.

This rearrangement joins TRBV7-8 to TRBJ1-6; no firm D call. Trimming stripped 1 base from V and 2 bases from J, with 12 bases between. The V gene's germline CDR1 is SGHVS and CDR2 FQNEAQ. This CDR3 is built from 17 residues. CDR3 DNA sequence: TGTGCCAGCAGCTTAGAATATGGGCCAGCCTATAATTCACCCCTCCACTTT. Translating it yields CASSLEYGPAYNSPLHF.

The sample holds one count of this clone. This rearrangement joins TRBV28 to TRBJ1-2; the D gene is possibly TRBD1 (6 bases). The germline V and J ends were trimmed by 2 bases and 10 bases, with 17 bases remaining between them. Germline V lookup: CDR1 MDHEN, CDR2 SYDVKM. The CDR3 sequence is 14 residues long. CDR3 loop: CASSLGLQQGPYTF. The CDR3 DNA reads as TGTGCCAGCAGTTTAGGGCTGCAACAGGGTCCCTACACCTTC.

The chain uses TRBV5-1 and TRBJ2-2, with D unclear. V lost 0 bases to trimming and J lost 4 bases, with 10 bases between them. CDR3 length: 15 amino acids. From germline, CDR1 is SGHRS and CDR2 YFSETQ. The CDR3: CASSLVGYPTGELFF. Here the CDR3 DNA reads TGCGCCAGCAGCTTGGTGGGCTACCCCACCGGGGAGCTGTTTTTT.

V is TRBV6-6 and J is TRBJ1-2, with TRBD1 matching over 7 bases. The CDR3 length is 13 residues. Germline CDR1 reads MNHNY; CDR2 reads SVGAGI (reference sequence). V gave up 6 bases and J gave up 5 bases; unmatched junction bases: 6. In DNA, the CDR3 is TGTGCCAGCAGCCCGACAGGGATATATGGCTACACCTTC. This translates into CASSPTGIYGYTF.

J is TRBJ2-3 and V is TRBV28; tentative D call: TRBD2 (6 bases). The CDR3 consists of 13 residues. CDR1 and CDR2 from the germline V gene are MDHEN and SYDVKM. The V gene lost 4 bases and the J gene lost 4 bases, with 9 bases spanning the gap. Here the CDR3 DNA reads TGTGCCAGCAGTTCGGGAGTCCCAGATACGCAGTATTTT. Translating gives CASSSGVPDTQYF. The full variable domain, rest sourced from reference TRBV28 and TRBJ2-3, is DVKVTQSSRYLVKRTGEKVFLECVQDMDHENMFWYRQDPGLGLRLIYFSYDVKMKEKGDIPEGYSVSREKKERFSLILESASTNQTSMYLCASSSGVPDTQYFGPGTRLTVL.

The gene calls are TRBV11-2 and TRBJ2-3; D gene ambiguous. The CDR3 is made up of 13 amino acids. Trimming stripped 2 bases from V and 3 bases from J, with 6 bases between. The germline gives CDR1 SGHAT, CDR2 FQNNGV. The CDR3 bases are TGTGCCAGCAGCTTACAGCTAACAGATACGCAGTATTTT. It specifies CASSLQLTDTQYF.